The clone carrying this T cell receptor beta chain was picked up many times. The sample originates from a study of response to subunit inactivated influenza vaccine. TCRdb analysed the RT-PCR reads with MiXCR anew, one entry per CDR3 protein. The sample records 550,000 to 800,000 distinct CDR3 sequences, approximately 15% being singletons. Germline values: CDR1 SEHNR, CDR2 FQNEAQ (reference sequence). Germline trimming cut 7 bases from V and 5 bases from J; bases unmatched to any gene: 7. CDR3 length: 13 amino acids. The sequence derives from a man aged 50 or older who received an inactivated influenza vaccine. Sequenced material: PBMCs from blood, taken around 14 days before vaccination. The rearrangement uses TRBV7-9 and TRBJ2-5; 7 bases align to TRBD2. The DNA of the CDR3 is TGTGCCAGCACCGCGACTAGCTCCGAGACCCAGTACTTC. Translation: CASTATSSETQYF.